This T cell receptor (beta chain) was identified in a study of OX40 agonist ivuxolimab in advanced cancers. CDR1 is MNHEY, CDR2 SMNVEV, per germline (reference sequence). The CDR3 covers 15 residues. Trimming removed 3 bases from V and 0 bases from J, with 9 bases in between. Clones were read by immunoSEQ multiplex PCR, and TCRdb kept only the in-frame ones, dropping some. The sample records some 44,000 clones, roughly 80% being singletons. The TCR sequence derives from an adult with an advanced solid tumor such as melanoma, head and neck, liver or kidney cancer. The gene calls are TRBV27 and TRBJ2-1; D is unresolved. Here the sequenced sample was CD4+ or CD8+ T cells sorted from blood, taken in a trial of the OX40 agonist ivuxolimab. CDR3 amino acids: CASSFSVGSYNEQFF. The CDR3 DNA sequence: TGTGCCAGCAGTTTCTCTGTCGGCTCCTACAATGAGCAGTTCTTC.